The text below deals with one TCR beta chain. Its antigen is not known. This sample stems from a study of Ad26.COV2.S vaccination and SARS-CoV-2 variants. Study context: Donor had been placed in the Ad26.COV2.S arm of the COV1001 trial.

Profiled with immunoSEQ multiplex PCR; TCRdb holds only in-frame clones, not every one. Among some 460,000 clones listed, about 88% were seen once. Study observations and caveats: The study found similar non-spike TCR breadth in vaccine and placebo recipients.

Noted treatment: some 20 received Ad26.COV2.S at low or high dose, single or two shots; 5 received placebo; per-sample allocation not given. On day 63 after the first injection, vaccine and placebo recipients gave samples. At a Boston site, the person donating was an adult of 18-55 years. Immunization relied on an Ad26 vector, which expressed Wuhan-strain SARS-CoV-2 spike. The clonotype was recovered from a person between 18 and 60 years old who received the Ad26.COV2.S COVID-19 vaccine or a placebo. The specimen comprised peripheral blood, sampled in a trial of Ad26.COV2.S vaccine versus placebo.

The CDR3 protein is CASSEVGGTGGPQETQYF. CDR3 DNA: TGTGCCAGCAGCGAAGTTGGGGGGACGGGAGGGCCACAAGAGACCCAGTACTTC. This rearrangement joins TRBV4-2 to TRBJ2-5; 8 positions agree with TRBD2. From germline, CDR1 is LGHNA and CDR2 YNFKEQ. The CDR3 covers 18 residues. J lost 2 bases, V lost 5 bases, and 16 bases had no gene match.